This is a list of T cell receptor beta chains from one sample in a study of blood T cell repertoires in COVID-19. Using immunoSEQ multiplex PCR, the repertoire was profiled, and TCRdb retains in-frame clones only, with some absent. Of roughly 280,000 clones in the sample, around 90% were seen once. Sequencing input: peripheral blood. These receptors were collected from a man over 45 with acute or convalescent COVID-19. The CDR3 runs from the conserved cysteine through the conserved F or W. D genes are given only for firm matches. Rows give clone size only sometimes, using once, few, many, or a class for an expanded clone.

TRBV6-5	TRBJ2-1	-	-	CASSYSGRTGGQFF	TGTGCCAGCAGTTACTCGGGGAGGACGGGTGGGCAGTTCTTC
TRBV7-3	TRBJ2-7	-	TRBD2	CASSLSSGGAYEQYF	TGTGCCAGCAGCTTATCTAGCGGGGGGGCCTACGAGCAGTACTTC
TRBV5-6	TRBJ1-2	-	-	CASSIFRLAYGYTF	TGTGCCAGCAGCATCTTCAGACTCGCCTATGGCTACACCTTC
TRBV9	TRBJ2-3	once	TRBD2	CASSPSAGASDTQYF	TGTGCCAGCAGCCCCTCAGCGGGGGCTTCAGATACGCAGTATTTT
TRBV13	TRBJ1-4	-	-	CASSSAGVGRDEKLFF	TGTGCCAGCAGCTCGGCAGGAGTGGGGAGGGATGAAAAACTGTTTTTT
TRBV10-2	TRBJ1-1	-	TRBD1	CASSGGDRGNTEAFF	TGCGCCAGCAGTGGGGGGGACAGGGGGAATACTGAAGCTTTCTTT
TRBV7-8	TRBJ2-1	-	-	CASSSGSINSYNEQFF	TGTGCCAGCAGCTCGGGTTCAATCAACTCCTACAATGAGCAGTTCTTC
TRBV29-1	TRBJ2-2	-	-	CSVVVLGELFF	TGCAGCGTTGTAGTCCTCGGGGAGCTGTTTTTT
TRBV4-2	TRBJ1-5	-	-	CASSQEGGINQPQHF	TGTGCCAGCAGCCAAGAGGGAGGAATCAATCAGCCCCAGCATTTT
TRBV11-3	TRBJ2-1	-	-	CASSLGTGSYNEQFF	TGTGCCAGCAGCTTAGGGACGGGGTCCTACAATGAGCAGTTCTTC
TRBV29-1	TRBJ2-5	-	-	CSQGMGETQYF	TGCAGCCAGGGGATGGGCGAGACCCAGTACTTC
TRBV2	TRBJ1-6	-	TRBD1	CASRDRDYNSPLHF	TGTGCCAGCCGGGACAGGGACTATAATTCACCCCTCCACTTT
TRBV5-1	TRBJ2-1	-	TRBD1	CASSPGGTYNEQFF	TGCGCCAGCAGCCCAGGGGGTACGTACAATGAGCAGTTCTTC
TRBV19	TRBJ1-4	once	-	CASMSQGREKLFF	TGTGCCAGTATGTCCCAGGGGCGGGAAAAACTGTTTTTT
TRBV10-2	TRBJ1-5	-	-	CASSLGQGQPQHF	TGCGCCAGCAGTTTAGGGCAGGGGCAGCCCCAGCATTTT
TRBV29-1	TRBJ1-5	-	-	CSAGDYSNQPQHF	TGCAGTGCAGGAGACTATAGCAATCAGCCCCAGCATTTT
TRBV19	TRBJ1-5	-	-	CASTRVRGREPQHF	TGTGCCAGTACAAGGGTCAGGGGTAGGGAGCCCCAGCATTTT
TRBV6-5	TRBJ1-1	-	-	CASRAGYRMNTEAFF	TGTGCCAGCCGAGCAGGGTATCGGATGAACACTGAAGCTTTCTTT
TRBV9	TRBJ1-1	-	-	CASSVGPRNTEAFF	TGTGCCAGCAGCGTAGGCCCGAGGAACACTGAAGCTTTCTTT
TRBV7-9	TRBJ1-6	-	-	CASSLAQGPGGSPLHF	TGTGCCAGCAGCTTAGCCCAAGGTCCCGGCGGATCACCCCTCCACTTT
TRBV13	TRBJ2-3	-	-	CASSFLDTSPNTQYF	TGTGCCAGCAGCTTCCTTGACACTAGCCCGAATACGCAGTATTTT
TRBV6-5	TRBJ1-1	once	-	CASLFGVKAFF	TGTGCCAGCCTCTTCGGGGTGAAGGCTTTCTTT
TRBV7-2	TRBJ1-4	-	-	CASSLTGGEKLFF	TGTGCCAGCAGCTTAACTGGGGGGGAAAAACTGTTTTTT
TRBV23-1	TRBJ2-7	-	-	CASRRGRKTYEQYF	TGCGCCAGCAGGCGGGGGCGCAAGACCTACGAGCAGTACTTC
TRBV2	TRBJ2-3	-	TRBD1	CASSERQGAVDTQYF	TGTGCCAGCAGTGAACGGCAGGGGGCAGTAGATACGCAGTATTTT
TRBV27	TRBJ1-6	-	-	CASSPSRVLSVHF	TGTGCCAGCAGTCCATCCAGGGTTTTGAGTGTCCACTTT
TRBV19	TRBJ1-3	-	TRBD1	CASSIGTGVVIGNTIYF	TGTGCCAGTAGTATTGGGACAGGGGTCGTTATTGGAAACACCATATATTTT
TRBV3-1/TRBV3-2	TRBJ1-6	-	-	CASSRQELTGAPNSPLHF	TGTGCCAGCAGCCGACAAGAATTGACAGGCGCTCCCAATTCACCCCTCCACTTT
TRBV19	TRBJ1-1	-	-	CASSMARDNTEAFF	TGTGCCAGTAGTATGGCTAGAGACAACACTGAAGCTTTCTTT
TRBV5-1	TRBJ1-1	-	TRBD1	CASSLDGDRVNTEAFF	TGCGCCAGCAGCTTGGATGGGGACAGGGTAAACACTGAAGCTTTCTTT
TRBV5-4	TRBJ1-1	-	-	CATQGSNTEAFF	TGTGCCACCCAGGGTAGTAATACTGAAGCTTTCTTT
TRBV6-5	TRBJ2-6	-	-	CASAGLSGANVLTF	TGTGCCAGCGCGGGTCTATCTGGGGCCAACGTCCTGACTTTC
TRBV20-1	TRBJ2-7	once	TRBD1	CSALQGNEQYF	TGCAGTGCCTTACAGGGGAACGAGCAGTACTTC
TRBV6-2/TRBV6-3	TRBJ2-1	-	TRBD2	CASSYPAGGYNEQFF	TGTGCCAGCAGTTACCCAGCGGGGGGGTACAATGAGCAGTTCTTC
TRBV14	TRBJ2-7	-	-	CASSQILQSYEQYF	TGTGCCAGCAGCCAAATTTTGCAGTCCTACGAGCAGTACTTC
TRBV5-1	TRBJ1-5	once	-	CASSLDRGQPQHF	TGCGCCAGCAGCTTGGATCGGGGTCAGCCCCAGCATTTT
TRBV18	TRBJ2-1	-	TRBD2	CASSPDASGGAGEQFF	TGTGCCAGCTCACCAGATGCTAGCGGGGGGGCCGGGGAGCAGTTCTTC
TRBV30	TRBJ1-6	-	TRBD1	CAWRGTGANSPLHF	TGTGCCTGGAGGGGGACAGGGGCGAATTCACCCCTCCACTTT
TRBV2	TRBJ2-5	-	TRBD2	CASSESRTRETQYF	TGTGCCAGCAGTGAATCGCGGACTAGAGAGACCCAGTACTTC